The sequence of this TCR beta chain was determined in a study of blood T cells in healthy people across ages. Study in general: Using template switching, researchers captured about one barcoded beta molecule for each two T cells. Study findings and constraints: Unsorted PBMC input precluded a conclusive naive versus antigen-experienced comparison. When set beside aged donors, long-lived donors presented more naive CD4+ cells and higher diversity.

Then a second PCR, running roughly 7 to 11 cycles, was carried out with a sample-barcoded 5' primer and a J-beta primer mix. A 12-random-nucleotide template-switch adaptor tagged each cDNA molecule. TCRdb re-analysed the 5' RACE reads in MiXCR, keeping a single row per CDR3 protein. The sample carries some 1.8 million distinct CDR3 sequences, more than 35% recorded once. This clonotype has more than one count but fewer than ten. The antigen is undetermined. Material: blood. This receptor was taken from a human donor in good health.

CDR3 region: CSVEGQGAPVGDNEQFF. The CDR3, as DNA: TGCAGCGTTGAGGGACAGGGGGCTCCTGTAGGGGACAATGAGCAGTTCTTC. The V gene is TRBV29-1, the J gene TRBJ2-1; TRBD1 matches 12 bases. This CDR3 contains 17 residues. The J segment lost 5 bases and the V segment lost 3 bases, leaving 11 bases of the junction unmatched. The germline CDR1 and CDR2 sequences are SQVTM and ANQGSEA.